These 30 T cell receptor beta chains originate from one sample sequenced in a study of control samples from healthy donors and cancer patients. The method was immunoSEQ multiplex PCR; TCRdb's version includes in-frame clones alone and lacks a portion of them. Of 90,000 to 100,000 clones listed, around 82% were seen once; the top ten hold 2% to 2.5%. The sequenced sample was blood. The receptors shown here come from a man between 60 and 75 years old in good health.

The CDR3 loop is CASSEEGASYEQYF. DNA of the CDR3: TGTGCCAGCAGTGAAGAAGGGGCGTCCTACGAGCAGTACTTC. The rearrangement joins TRBV6-4 to TRBJ2-7; TRBD1 is a possible D gene (5 bases). Germline values: CDR1 MRHNA, CDR2 SNTAGT. V lost 3 bases and J 1 base, leaving 10 bases between the germline ends. This CDR3 has 14 residues.

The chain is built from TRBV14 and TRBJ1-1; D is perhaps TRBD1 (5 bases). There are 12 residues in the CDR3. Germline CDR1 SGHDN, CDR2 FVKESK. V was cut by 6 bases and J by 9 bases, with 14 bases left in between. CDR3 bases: TGTGCCAGCAGTCCCGACAGACTCAAAGCTTTCTTT. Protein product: CASSPDRLKAFF.

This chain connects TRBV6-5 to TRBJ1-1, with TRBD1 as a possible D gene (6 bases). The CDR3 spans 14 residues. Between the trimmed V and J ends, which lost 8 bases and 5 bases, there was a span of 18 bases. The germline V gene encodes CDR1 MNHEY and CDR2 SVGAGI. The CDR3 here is CASVVTGLDTEAFF. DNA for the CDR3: TGTGCCAGCGTAGTTACAGGGCTGGATACTGAAGCTTTCTTT.

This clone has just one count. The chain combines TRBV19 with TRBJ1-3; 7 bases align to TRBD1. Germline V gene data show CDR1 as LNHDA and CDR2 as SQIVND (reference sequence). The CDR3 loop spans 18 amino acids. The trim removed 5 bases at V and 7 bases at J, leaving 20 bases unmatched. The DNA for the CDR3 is TGTGCCAGTAGTCCCCAGGGACAGTTCATAATTTCGTGGAACACCATATATTTT. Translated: CASSPQGQFIISWNTIYF.

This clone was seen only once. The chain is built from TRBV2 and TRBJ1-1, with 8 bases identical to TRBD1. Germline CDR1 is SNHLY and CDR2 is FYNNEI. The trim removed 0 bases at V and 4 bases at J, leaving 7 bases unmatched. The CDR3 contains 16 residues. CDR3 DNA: TGTGCCAGCAGTGAAGCGCTTGCAGGGGGCGGCACTGAAGCTTTCTTT. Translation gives CASSEALAGGGTEAFF. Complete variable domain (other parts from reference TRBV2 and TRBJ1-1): EPEVTQTPSHQVTQMGQEVILRCVPISNHLYFYWYRQILGQKVEFLVSFYNNEISEKSEIFDDQFSVERPDGSNFTLKIRSTKLEDSAMYFCASSEALAGGGTEAFFGQGTRLTVV.

CDR3 bases: TGCGCCAGCAGCCAAGTTATCGGGACAGGGGGAATCTATGGCTACACCTTC. Residues: CASSQVIGTGGIYGYTF. The chain joins TRBV4-1 to TRBJ1-2; 11 nucleotides line up with TRBD1. The CDR3 covers 17 residues. V lost 1 base to trimming and J lost 4 bases; unmatched junction nucleotides: 8. Germline-derived CDR1 and CDR2 are MGHRA and YSYEKL.

The CDR3 region is CASSANEGSSTDTQYF. For the CDR3, the DNA is TGTGCCAGCAGCGCTAACGAGGGGTCTAGCACAGATACGCAGTATTTT. The V gene is TRBV9, the J gene TRBJ2-3; D might be TRBD1 or TRBD2, each matching 5 bases. The germline V gene encodes CDR1 SGDLS and CDR2 YYNGEE. With 3 bases removed from V and 0 bases from J, the gap between germline ends came to 14 bases. The CDR3 is 16 amino acids.

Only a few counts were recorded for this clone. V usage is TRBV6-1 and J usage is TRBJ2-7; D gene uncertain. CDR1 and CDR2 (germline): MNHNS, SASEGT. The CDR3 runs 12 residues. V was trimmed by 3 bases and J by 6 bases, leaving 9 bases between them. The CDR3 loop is CASSDGLFEQYF. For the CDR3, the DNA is TGTGCCAGCAGTGACGGGCTTTTCGAGCAGTACTTC.

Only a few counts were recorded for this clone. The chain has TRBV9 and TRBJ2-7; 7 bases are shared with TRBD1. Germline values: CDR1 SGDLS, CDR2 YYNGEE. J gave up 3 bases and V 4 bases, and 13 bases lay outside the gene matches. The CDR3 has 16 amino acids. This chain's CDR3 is CASSTSPLGQDYEQYF. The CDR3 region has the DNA TGTGCCAGCAGCACTTCGCCCCTCGGACAGGACTACGAGCAGTACTTC.

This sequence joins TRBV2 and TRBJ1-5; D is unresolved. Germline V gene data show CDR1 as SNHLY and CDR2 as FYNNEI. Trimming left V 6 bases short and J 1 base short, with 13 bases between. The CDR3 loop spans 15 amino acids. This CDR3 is CASRRRVGSNQPQHF. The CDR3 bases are TGTGCCAGCAGAAGGAGGGTAGGAAGCAATCAGCCCCAGCATTTT.

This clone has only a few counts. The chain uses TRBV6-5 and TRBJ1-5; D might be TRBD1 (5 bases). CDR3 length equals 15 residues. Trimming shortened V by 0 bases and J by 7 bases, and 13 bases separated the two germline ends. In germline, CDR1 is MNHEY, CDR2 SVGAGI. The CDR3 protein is CASSYSQMGDQPQHF. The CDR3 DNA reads TGTGCCAGCAGTTACTCACAAATGGGGGACCAGCCCCAGCATTTT.

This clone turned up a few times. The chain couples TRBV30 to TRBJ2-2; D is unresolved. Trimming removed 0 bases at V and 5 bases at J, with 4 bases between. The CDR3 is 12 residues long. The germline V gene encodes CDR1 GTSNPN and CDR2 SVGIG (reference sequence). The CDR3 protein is CAWSVQTGELFF. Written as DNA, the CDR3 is TGTGCCTGGAGTGTACAGACCGGGGAGCTGTTTTTT.

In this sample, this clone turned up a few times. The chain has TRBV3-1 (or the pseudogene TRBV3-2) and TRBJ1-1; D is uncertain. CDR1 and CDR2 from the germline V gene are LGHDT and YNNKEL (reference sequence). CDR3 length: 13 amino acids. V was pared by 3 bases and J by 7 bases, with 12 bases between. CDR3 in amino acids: CASSQARSGEAFF. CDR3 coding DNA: TGTGCCAGCAGCCAGGCGCGTAGTGGTGAAGCTTTCTTT.

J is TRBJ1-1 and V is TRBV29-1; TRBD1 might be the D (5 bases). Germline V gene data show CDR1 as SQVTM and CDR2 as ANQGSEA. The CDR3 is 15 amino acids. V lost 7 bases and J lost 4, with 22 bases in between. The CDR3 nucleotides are TGCAGCGCCAACCGGGACCTCATTGGCGGCACTGAAGCTTTCTTT. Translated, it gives CSANRDLIGGTEAFF.

In DNA form, the CDR3 reads TGTGCCAGCAGTGAAAGGGACCGCAGGAGCTCCTATAATTCACCCCTCCACTTT. This translates into CASSERDRRSSYNSPLHF. The J gene is TRBJ1-6, the V gene TRBV2, with a tentative D call TRBD1 (5 bases). The germline V and J ends were trimmed by 2 bases and 0 bases, with 14 bases remaining between them. From germline, CDR1 is SNHLY and CDR2 FYNNEI. There are 18 residues in the CDR3.

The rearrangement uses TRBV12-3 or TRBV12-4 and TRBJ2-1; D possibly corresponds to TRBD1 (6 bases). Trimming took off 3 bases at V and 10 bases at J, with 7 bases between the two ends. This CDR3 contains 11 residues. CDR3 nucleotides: TGTGCCAGCAGTTTTGGGACAGAGCAGTTCTTC. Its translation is CASSFGTEQFF.

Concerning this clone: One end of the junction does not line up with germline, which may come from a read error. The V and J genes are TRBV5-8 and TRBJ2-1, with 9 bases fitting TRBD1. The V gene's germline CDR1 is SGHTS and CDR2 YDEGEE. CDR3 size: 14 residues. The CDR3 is CASSLELTGDRVIF. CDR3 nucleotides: TGTGCCAGCAGCTTGGAATTAACGGGGGACAGGGTGATCTTC.

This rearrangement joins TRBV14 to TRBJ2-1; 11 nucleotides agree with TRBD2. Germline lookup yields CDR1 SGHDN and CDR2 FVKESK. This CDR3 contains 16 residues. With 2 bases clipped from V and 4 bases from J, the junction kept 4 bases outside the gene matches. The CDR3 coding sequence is TGTGCCAGCAGCCAATTGGGACTAGCGGCGTACAATGAGCAGTTCTTC. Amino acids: CASSQLGLAAYNEQFF.

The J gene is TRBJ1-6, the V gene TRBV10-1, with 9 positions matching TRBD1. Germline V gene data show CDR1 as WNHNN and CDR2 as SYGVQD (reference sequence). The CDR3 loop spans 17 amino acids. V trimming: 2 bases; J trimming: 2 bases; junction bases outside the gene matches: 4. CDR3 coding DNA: TGCGCCAGCAGTGAGGGGGACAGGGAAACCTATAATTCACCCCTCCACTTT. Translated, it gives CASSEGDRETYNSPLHF.

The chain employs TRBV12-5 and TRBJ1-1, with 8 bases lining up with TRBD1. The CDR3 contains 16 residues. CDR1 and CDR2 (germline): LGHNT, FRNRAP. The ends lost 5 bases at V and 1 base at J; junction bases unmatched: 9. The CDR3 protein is CASGTRQGRKNTEAFF. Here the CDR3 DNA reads TGTGCTAGTGGTACAAGACAGGGGAGAAAGAACACTGAAGCTTTCTTT.

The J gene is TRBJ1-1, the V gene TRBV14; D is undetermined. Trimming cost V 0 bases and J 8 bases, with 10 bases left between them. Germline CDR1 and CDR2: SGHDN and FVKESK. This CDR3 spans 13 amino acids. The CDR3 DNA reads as TGTGCCAGCAGCCAAGAGAGGTCAATGGAAGCTTTCTTT. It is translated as CASSQERSMEAFF.

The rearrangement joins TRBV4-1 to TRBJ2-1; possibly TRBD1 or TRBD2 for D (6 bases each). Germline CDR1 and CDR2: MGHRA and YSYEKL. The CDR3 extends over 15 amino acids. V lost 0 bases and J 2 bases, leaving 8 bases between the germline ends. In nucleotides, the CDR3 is TGCGCCAGCAGCCAAGATAGGGGGGCCTACAATGAGCAGTTCTTC. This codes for CASSQDRGAYNEQFF.

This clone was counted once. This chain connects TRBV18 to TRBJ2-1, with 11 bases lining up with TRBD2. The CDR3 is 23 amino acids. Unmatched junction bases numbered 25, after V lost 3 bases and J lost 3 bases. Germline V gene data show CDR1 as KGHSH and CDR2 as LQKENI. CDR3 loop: CASSPSLGQVLAGGLKIYNEQFF. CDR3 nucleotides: TGTGCCAGCTCACCCAGTTTGGGACAGGTTCTAGCGGGAGGTCTAAAAATCTACAATGAGCAGTTCTTC.

The CDR3 spells CASSPGTGTFRSYNEQFF. CDR3 in DNA: TGTGCCAGCAGCCCGGGGACAGGTACCTTTCGCTCCTACAATGAGCAGTTCTTC. V and J are TRBV11-2 and TRBJ2-1; TRBD1 agrees at 8 bases. CDR1 and CDR2 from the germline V gene are SGHAT and FQNNGV. This CDR3 has 18 amino acids. V lost 5 bases to trimming and J lost 0 bases; unmatched junction nucleotides: 12.

The CDR3 region has the DNA TGTGCCAGCAGCATACAGGGCCGACAAGAGACCCAGTACTTC. This sequence encodes CASSIQGRQETQYF. V is TRBV2 and J is TRBJ2-5, with D tentatively TRBD1 (6 bases). The CDR3 runs to 14 residues. The V end was cut by 6 bases, the J end by 2 bases, with 13 bases between. The germline gives CDR1 SNHLY, CDR2 FYNNEI.

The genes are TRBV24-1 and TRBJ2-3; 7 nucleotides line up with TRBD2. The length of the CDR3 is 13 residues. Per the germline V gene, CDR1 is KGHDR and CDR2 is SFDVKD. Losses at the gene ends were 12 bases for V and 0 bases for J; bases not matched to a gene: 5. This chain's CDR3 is CAVRGDSTDTQYF. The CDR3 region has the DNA TGTGCCGTCCGGGGGGATAGCACAGATACGCAGTATTTT.

The CDR3 region has the DNA TGTGCCAGCAGCCAAGATCGGCGGGGGGCAGGGGGCGAGCAGTACTTC. It encodes CASSQDRRGAGGEQYF. The chain is built from TRBV3-1 (or the pseudogene TRBV3-2) and TRBJ2-7; a possible D gene is TRBD2 (8 bases). CDR3 length: 16 amino acids. V gave up 0 bases and J gave up 6 bases, with 18 bases separating them. The germline gives CDR1 LGHDT, CDR2 YNNKEL (reference sequence).

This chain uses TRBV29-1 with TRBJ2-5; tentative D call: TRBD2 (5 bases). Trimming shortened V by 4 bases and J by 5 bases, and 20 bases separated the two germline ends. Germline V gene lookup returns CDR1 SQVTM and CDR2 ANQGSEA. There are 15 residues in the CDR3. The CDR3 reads CSVAVGGGLGETQYF. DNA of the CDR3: TGCAGCGTTGCGGTGGGCGGCGGGTTGGGCGAGACCCAGTACTTC.

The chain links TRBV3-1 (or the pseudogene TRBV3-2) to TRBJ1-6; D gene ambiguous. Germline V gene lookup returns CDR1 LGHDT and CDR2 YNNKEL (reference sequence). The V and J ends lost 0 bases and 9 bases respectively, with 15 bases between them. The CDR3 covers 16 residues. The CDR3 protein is CASSQDRLVLGSPLHF. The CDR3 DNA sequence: TGTGCCAGCAGCCAAGATCGTTTAGTTCTGGGTTCACCCCTCCACTTT.

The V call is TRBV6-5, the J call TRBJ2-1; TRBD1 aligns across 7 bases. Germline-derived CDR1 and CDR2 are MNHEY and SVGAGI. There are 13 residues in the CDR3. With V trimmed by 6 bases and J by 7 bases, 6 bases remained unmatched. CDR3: CASRTGAANEQFF. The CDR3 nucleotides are TGTGCCAGCAGAACAGGGGCGGCGAATGAGCAGTTCTTC.